This TCR beta chain was recovered during a study of CD8 T cells in Susac syndrome. Study-level information: The Susac syndrome patients were therapy-naive, on corticosteroids, or on intravenous immunoglobulin alone at blood draw.

All included Susac syndrome patients satisfied recently defined diagnostic criteria for definite or probable disease. Study-level results: Clonal expansion did not appear in Susac syndrome CD4+ T cell repertoires.

A remark on this clonotype: Its antigen remains unidentified.

RNA, at roughly 0.5 to 1 ug, was reverse transcribed with random hexamers. Multiplex immunoSEQ PCR targeted 54 Vbeta and 13 Jbeta TCR beta segments. One entry per CDR3 protein results from TCRdb running MiXCR on the immunoSEQ multiplex PCR reads. The table lists around 170,000 distinct CDR3 sequences, roughly 95% of them singletons. This CDR3 is 16 amino acids long. With 3 bases clipped from V and 0 bases from J, the junction kept 6 bases outside the gene matches. Germline V CDR1 and CDR2: GTSNPN, SVGIG (reference sequence). The receptor was derived from a human donor with Susac syndrome. The V call is TRBV30, the J call TRBJ2-3, with TRBD2 identical over 10 bases. Sequencing was carried out using CD4+ T cells from PBMCs. The CDR3 sequence: CAWSVGLADSTDTQYF. The CDR3 bases are TGTGCCTGGAGCGTAGGACTAGCGGATAGCACAGATACGCAGTATTTT.